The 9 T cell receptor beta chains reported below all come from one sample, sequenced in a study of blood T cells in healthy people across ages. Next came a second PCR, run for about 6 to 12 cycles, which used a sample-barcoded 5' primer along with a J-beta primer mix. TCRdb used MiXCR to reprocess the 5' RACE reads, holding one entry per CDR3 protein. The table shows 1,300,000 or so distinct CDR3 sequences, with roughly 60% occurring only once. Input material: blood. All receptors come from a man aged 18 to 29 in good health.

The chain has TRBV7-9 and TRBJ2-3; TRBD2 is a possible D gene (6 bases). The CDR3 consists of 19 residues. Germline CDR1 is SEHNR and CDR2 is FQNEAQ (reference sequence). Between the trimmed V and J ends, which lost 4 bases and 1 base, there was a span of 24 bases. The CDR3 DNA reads TGTGCCAGCAGCTCCACTCTAGCGACCAGGGCCTCGGGCACAGATACGCAGTATTTT. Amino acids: CASSSTLATRASGTDTQYF.

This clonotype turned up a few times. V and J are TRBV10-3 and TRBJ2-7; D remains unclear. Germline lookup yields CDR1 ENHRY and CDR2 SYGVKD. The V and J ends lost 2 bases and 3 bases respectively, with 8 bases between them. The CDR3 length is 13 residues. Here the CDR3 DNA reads TGTGCCATCAGTGAGGGACCTTACTACGAGCAGTACTTC. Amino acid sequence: CAISEGPYYEQYF.

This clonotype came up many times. The CDR3: CASSQVAGGGTDTQYF. CDR3 DNA sequence: TGTGCCAGCAGCCAAGTGGCGGGGGGCGGCACAGATACGCAGTATTTT. The genes are TRBV4-2 and TRBJ2-3, with 8 bases fitting TRBD2. Trimming at V came to 1 base and at J to 1 base, leaving 4 bases not matched to a gene. The length of the CDR3 is 16 residues. CDR1 is LGHNA, CDR2 YNFKEQ, per germline.

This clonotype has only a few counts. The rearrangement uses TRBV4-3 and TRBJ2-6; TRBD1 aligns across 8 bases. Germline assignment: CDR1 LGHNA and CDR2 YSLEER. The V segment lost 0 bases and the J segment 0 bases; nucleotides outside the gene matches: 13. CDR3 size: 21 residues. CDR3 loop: CASSQDRWDRWAHSGANVLTF. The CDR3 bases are TGCGCCAGCAGCCAAGATCGGTGGGACAGGTGGGCCCACTCTGGGGCCAACGTCCTGACTTTC.

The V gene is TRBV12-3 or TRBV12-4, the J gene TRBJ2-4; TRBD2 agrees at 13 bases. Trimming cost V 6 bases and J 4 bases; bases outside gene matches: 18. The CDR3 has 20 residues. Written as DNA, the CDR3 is TGTGCCAGCAGGACCAGCCTGAGGGGACTAGCGGGAAGGCAAAAAAACATTCAGTACTTC. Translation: CASRTSLRGLAGRQKNIQYF.

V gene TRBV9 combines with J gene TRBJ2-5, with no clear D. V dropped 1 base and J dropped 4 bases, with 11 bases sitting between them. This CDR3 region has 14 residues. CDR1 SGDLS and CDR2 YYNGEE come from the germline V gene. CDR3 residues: CASSVNSWVETQYF. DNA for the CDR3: TGTGCCAGCAGCGTAAACTCTTGGGTAGAGACCCAGTACTTC. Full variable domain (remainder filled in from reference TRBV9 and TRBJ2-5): DSGVTQTPKHLITATGQRVTLRCSPRSGDLSVYWYQQSLDQGLQFLIQYYNGEERAKGNILERFSAQQFPDLHSELNLSSLELGDSALYFCASSVNSWVETQYFGPGTRLLVL.

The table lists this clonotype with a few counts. The CDR3 DNA sequence: TGCAGCGTTGTAGGCATAGCGGGGGGCTACAATGAGCAGTTCTTC. This codes for CSVVGIAGGYNEQFF. V is TRBV29-1 and J is TRBJ2-1, with 10 bases identical to TRBD2. CDR1 SQVTM and CDR2 ANQGSEA come from the germline V gene. The ends lost 4 bases at V and 3 bases at J; junction bases unmatched: 6. The CDR3 is made up of 15 amino acids.

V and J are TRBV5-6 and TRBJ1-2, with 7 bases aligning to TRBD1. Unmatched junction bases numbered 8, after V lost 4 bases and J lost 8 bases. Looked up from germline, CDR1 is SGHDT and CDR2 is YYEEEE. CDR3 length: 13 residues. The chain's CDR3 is CASSRGQDWGYTF. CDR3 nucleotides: TGTGCCAGCAGCCGAGGACAGGACTGGGGCTACACCTTC.

CDR3 amino acids: CASTGSTDTQYF. The DNA of the CDR3 is TGTGCCAGCACGGGGAGCACAGATACGCAGTATTTT. The rearrangement joins TRBV6-5 to TRBJ2-3, with D possibly TRBD2 on 5 matching bases. The ends were cut back, 7 bases at V and 0 bases at J, with 5 bases in the middle. CDR3 length equals 12 residues. Germline CDR1 reads MNHEY; CDR2 reads SVGAGI.